The 7 T cell receptor beta chains below were found in one sample sequenced in a study of T cell responses to AZD1222 COVID-19 vaccine. TCRdb's copy holds only in-frame clones and misses some; the assay was immunoSEQ multiplex PCR. The sample has 130,000 to 150,000 clones; about 93% are singletons. The sequencing used peripheral blood, collected on day 0 of AZD1222 vaccination. Receptors originate from an adult in good health.

This clone was seen a handful of times. Other DNA sequences in this specimen translate into the identical CDR3. The CDR3 is CASSLGGSEKLFF. For the CDR3, the DNA is TGTGCCAGCAGCTTAGGAGGTTCGGAAAAACTGTTTTTT. The chain combines TRBV7-2 with TRBJ1-4; D unclear. Germline CDR1 SGHTA, CDR2 FQGNSA. V dropped 1 base and J dropped 8 bases, with 8 bases sitting between them. This CDR3 has 13 residues.

V gene TRBV6-5 combines with J gene TRBJ1-4, with D possibly being TRBD1 (6 bases). Trimming stripped 4 bases from V and 5 bases from J, with 11 bases between. Germline V lookup: CDR1 MNHEY, CDR2 SVGAGI. The CDR3 contains 14 residues. Here the CDR3 reads CASSFATGNEKLFF. CDR3 bases: TGTGCCAGCAGTTTCGCTACAGGGAATGAAAAACTGTTTTTT.

The rearrangement uses TRBV29-1 and TRBJ2-3; possibly TRBD1 or TRBD2 for D (5 bases each). V lost 8 bases, J lost 0 bases, and 12 bases lay in between. In germline, CDR1 is SQVTM, CDR2 ANQGSEA. This CDR3 region has 13 residues. As DNA, the CDR3 is TGCAGCCTTGGGGACGTGAGCACAGATACGCAGTATTTT. Translating it yields CSLGDVSTDTQYF.

The V and J genes are TRBV7-2 and TRBJ1-6; the D is unclear. The germline V gene encodes CDR1 SGHTA and CDR2 FQGNSA. V lost 6 bases and J lost 3, with 15 bases in between. This CDR3 has 16 residues. CDR3 DNA: TGTGCCAGCAGAGATCCGGACTTACGCTATAATTCACCCCTCCACTTT. The encoded protein is CASRDPDLRYNSPLHF.

The chain recombines TRBV2 with TRBJ1-5; weak D call: TRBD1 (5 bases). The V end was cut by 7 bases, the J end by 4 bases, with 17 bases between. The CDR3 extends over 15 amino acids. CDR1 and CDR2 from the germline V gene are SNHLY and FYNNEI. Written as DNA, the CDR3 is TGTGCCAGCATAGGGGTGGGACTGATAAATCAGCCCCAGCATTTT. Its translation: CASIGVGLINQPQHF.

The chain employs TRBV2 and TRBJ1-1; 7 positions match TRBD1. The germline V gene encodes CDR1 SNHLY and CDR2 FYNNEI. V shed 5 bases and J 1 base; nucleotides not matched to a gene: 4. The CDR3 length is 14 residues. CDR3 residues: CASSTRDRNTEAFF. The CDR3 nucleotides read TGTGCCAGCAGTACCCGGGACAGGAACACTGAAGCTTTCTTT.

The V and J genes are TRBV12-5 and TRBJ2-5, with D possibly being TRBD1 (7 bases). CDR3 length: 15 amino acids. Germline V gene sequence: CDR1 LGHNT, CDR2 FRNRAP. Trimming shortened V by 5 bases and J by 5 bases, and 18 bases separated the two germline ends. Written as DNA, the CDR3 is TGTGCTAGTGGTCCCCGGAGGGGGCGTGGGGAGACCCAGTACTTC. This codes for CASGPRRGRGETQYF.